The 30 T cell receptor beta chains below were found in one sample sequenced in a study of cytomegalovirus exposure and HLA in healthy donors. Method: immunoSEQ multiplex PCR; TCRdb's copy keeps in-frame clones and lacks some. The sample holds fewer than 150,000 clones; around nine tenths are singletons and the top ten take about 1.5%. Input material: PBMCs. The receptor set was obtained from a young man in good health and CMV-seronegative.

The gene calls are TRBV5-4 and TRBJ2-3, with 10 bases aligning to TRBD2. The germline V gene has CDR1 SGHNT and CDR2 YYREEE (reference sequence). V lost 3 bases and J lost 2; bases outside the gene matches: 9. CDR3 length equals 17 residues. CDR3 loop: CASSSQIAGGPTDTQYF. DNA of the CDR3: TGTGCCAGCAGCTCCCAAATAGCGGGAGGCCCCACAGATACGCAGTATTTT.

This chain joins TRBV30 and TRBJ2-1, with 9 bases identical to TRBD2. Germline V CDR1 and CDR2: GTSNPN, SVGIG (reference sequence). J lost 5 bases, V lost 0 bases, and 8 bases had no gene match. This CDR3 region has 16 residues. The CDR3 DNA sequence: TGTGCCTGGAGTGTACTTCCTAGCGGGGCTCACAATGAGCAGTTCTTC. This gives the protein CAWSVLPSGAHNEQFF.

V gene TRBV10-1 combines with J gene TRBJ2-1; 10 bases are shared with TRBD2. Germline V gene sequence: CDR1 WNHNN, CDR2 SYGVQD (reference sequence). This CDR3 spans 14 amino acids. V shed 5 bases, J shed 9 bases, and the junction held 7 bases outside the gene matches. DNA for the CDR3: TGCGCCAGCAGTAAGCGGGAGGGCCTAGGTGAGCAGTTCTTC. This encodes CASSKREGLGEQFF.

The chain uses TRBV5-6 and TRBJ2-3; 11 bases match TRBD2. The CDR3 runs to 16 residues. Germline V CDR1 and CDR2: SGHDT, YYEEEE. V trimming: 3 bases; J trimming: 4 bases; junction bases outside the gene matches: 7. Here the CDR3 DNA reads TGTGCCAGCAGCTATAGTAGCGGGAGGGTCGCAGATACGCAGTATTTT. It translates to CASSYSSGRVADTQYF.

V gene TRBV7-7 combines with J gene TRBJ2-1; TRBD1 might be the D (6 bases). Germline CDR1 reads SSHAT; CDR2 reads FNYEAQ (reference sequence). V was clipped by 5 bases and J by 5 bases, with 19 bases between them. This CDR3 comprises 16 residues. In DNA form, the CDR3 reads TGTGCCAGCAGCCCAGATGTAAGGACAGCCAACAATGAGCAGTTCTTC. Protein sequence: CASSPDVRTANNEQFF.

The rearrangement joins TRBV5-6 to TRBJ2-3, with 8 bases aligning to TRBD1. The CDR3 extends over 17 amino acids. Trimming removed 0 bases from V and 1 base from J; junction bases left unmatched: 7. The V gene's germline CDR1 is SGHDT and CDR2 YYEEEE. CDR3 bases: TGTGCCAGCAGCTTGGGGACAGGGTACTGGGGCACAGATACGCAGTATTTT. Its protein is CASSLGTGYWGTDTQYF.

V usage is TRBV5-1 and J usage is TRBJ2-2, with 8 bases matching TRBD2. Losses at the gene ends were 2 bases for V and 6 bases for J; bases not matched to a gene: 3. The CDR3 is 14 amino acids. Germline CDR1 SGHRS, CDR2 YFSETQ. The CDR3 here is CASSLAGVAGELFF. In DNA form, the CDR3 reads TGCGCCAGCAGCTTAGCGGGGGTGGCCGGGGAGCTGTTTTTT. The full variable domain, completed using reference TRBV5-1 and TRBJ2-2, is KAGVTQTPRYLIKTRGQQVTLSCSPISGHRSVSWYQQTPGQGLQFLFEYFSETQRNKGNFPGRFSGRQFSNSRSEMNVSTLELGDSALYLCASSLAGVAGELFFGEGSRLTVL.

The chain carries TRBV7-9 and TRBJ2-3, with 10 positions matching TRBD1. The CDR3 has 18 residues. The germline V gene has CDR1 SEHNR and CDR2 FQNEAQ (reference sequence). The junction had 11 bases not matched to a gene; V was cut back by 5 bases and J by 0 bases. The CDR3 protein is CASSPTGGPRASTDTQYF. Written as DNA, the CDR3 is TGTGCCAGCAGCCCGACAGGGGGCCCCCGAGCTAGCACAGATACGCAGTATTTT.

Turning to this clone: The same CDR3 arises from other DNA sequences in this sample as well. J is TRBJ2-7 and V is TRBV27; D call uncertain. Germline V gene lookup returns CDR1 MNHEY and CDR2 SMNVEV (reference sequence). The CDR3 is made up of 11 amino acids. Trimming took 4 bases from V and 4 from J, leaving 5 bases between them. CDR3 in DNA: TGTGCCAGCAGTTCCGGGTACGAGCAGTACTTC. Amino acids: CASSSGYEQYF.

This chain connects TRBV11-2 to TRBJ2-7; weak D call: TRBD1 (5 bases). Germline V lookup: CDR1 SGHAT, CDR2 FQNNGV. The CDR3 runs to 15 residues. V was cut by 0 bases and J by 12 bases, with 21 bases left in between. DNA of the CDR3: TGTGCCAGCAGCTTAGATCTAGAAAGGGGTAATACCGGGTACTTC. Translated: CASSLDLERGNTGYF.

This clone was seen only a few times. V and J are TRBV5-1 and TRBJ2-1; 7 nucleotides match TRBD1. The junction had 7 bases not matched to a gene; V was cut back by 2 bases and J by 5 bases. Germline V gene data show CDR1 as SGHRS and CDR2 as YFSETQ. The CDR3 is 15 residues long. The CDR3 is CASSLSGDRDNEQFF. The CDR3 coding sequence is TGCGCCAGCAGCTTATCAGGTGACAGGGACAATGAGCAGTTCTTC.

The V and J genes are TRBV4-1 and TRBJ2-3; D ambiguous. CDR1 is MGHRA, CDR2 YSYEKL, per germline. There are 16 residues in the CDR3. V was pared by 0 bases and J by 0 bases, with 10 bases between. The CDR3 nucleotides read TGCGCCAGCAGCCAAGATCCAAGAACTAGCACAGATACGCAGTATTTT. Protein: CASSQDPRTSTDTQYF.

V usage is TRBV7-9 and J usage is TRBJ2-3; the D gene is possibly TRBD1 (5 bases). Germline V gene data show CDR1 as SEHNR and CDR2 as FQNEAQ (reference sequence). The V end lost 6 bases, the J end lost 4 bases, and 17 bases lay between the germline ends. The CDR3 runs to 15 residues. CDR3 residues: CASRTLVGAPDTQYF. The CDR3 bases are TGTGCCAGCAGGACTTTGGTAGGGGCTCCAGATACGCAGTATTTT.

The chain employs TRBV6-6 and TRBJ2-1; the match to TRBD1 covers 8 bases. Germline V gives CDR1 MNHNY, CDR2 SVGAGI (reference sequence). The junction had 6 bases not matched to a gene; V was cut back by 2 bases and J by 6 bases. The CDR3 sequence is 15 residues long. CDR3 loop: CASSYRQGIGNEQFF. The CDR3 DNA reads as TGTGCCAGCAGTTACAGACAGGGGATTGGCAATGAGCAGTTCTTC.

This clone was picked up a small number of times. The V call is TRBV29-1, the J call TRBJ1-2; perhaps TRBD1 as D (5 bases). Germline CDR1 is SQVTM and CDR2 is ANQGSEA. V was cut by 6 bases and J by 4 bases, with 12 bases left in between. The CDR3 contains 12 residues. The CDR3, as DNA: TGCAGCGTGCGACAGCTAACCTATGGCTACACCTTC. This translates into CSVRQLTYGYTF.

This chain joins TRBV2 and TRBJ2-7; 12 nucleotides agree with TRBD2. V was clipped by 5 bases and J by 6 bases; unmatched bases: 8. The CDR3 runs to 15 residues. Germline V lookup: CDR1 SNHLY, CDR2 FYNNEI. The CDR3 reads CASSIQVTSGSEQYF. The CDR3 DNA follows: TGTGCCAGCAGTATCCAGGTGACTAGCGGGAGCGAGCAGTACTTC.

This clone is a singleton in its sample. The chain employs TRBV6-1 and TRBJ1-5, with TRBD1 matching over 7 bases. The CDR3 is 13 amino acids. The J segment lost 11 bases and the V segment lost 1 base, leaving 5 bases of the junction unmatched. The germline CDR1 and CDR2 sequences are MNHNS and SASEGT. In DNA form, the CDR3 reads TGTGCCAGCAGTGAAGTACAGGGGCTAGCCCAGCATTTT. It yields the protein CASSEVQGLAQHF.

The CDR3 nucleotides are TGTGCCAGCAGCGTAGTGGGCCGAGAAGCTTTCTTT. This translates into CASSVVGREAFF. J is TRBJ1-1 and V is TRBV9; D call uncertain. The V end was cut by 0 bases, the J end by 8 bases, with 8 bases between. The CDR3 sequence is 12 residues long. The germline gives CDR1 SGDLS, CDR2 YYNGEE.

This clone was picked up a small number of times. The chain couples TRBV5-4 to TRBJ1-2; D not resolved. Trimming took 4 bases from V and 6 from J, leaving 16 bases between them. CDR1 is SGHNT, CDR2 YYREEE, per germline (reference sequence). There are 14 residues in the CDR3. DNA of the CDR3: TGTGCCAGCAGCCTACGGACTCCTACGGATGGCTACACCTTC. Translating gives CASSLRTPTDGYTF.

The V and J genes are TRBV29-1 and TRBJ1-2; D perhaps matches TRBD1 (6 bases). Germline values: CDR1 SQVTM, CDR2 ANQGSEA. V was pared by 7 bases and J by 4 bases, with 13 bases between. CDR3 length: 12 amino acids. The CDR3 DNA follows: TGCAGCGCGTCAGGGGTGGGCTATGGCTACACCTTC. This translates into CSASGVGYGYTF.

This clone has more than one count but fewer than ten. The CDR3 region is CASSSGQSTDTQYF. The CDR3 region has the DNA TGTGCCAGCAGCTCGGGACAGAGCACAGATACGCAGTATTTT. The chain has TRBV7-3 and TRBJ2-3; 7 bases fit TRBD1. Germline V gene data show CDR1 as SGHTA and CDR2 as FQGTGA. The J segment lost 0 bases and the V segment lost 4 bases, leaving 1 base of the junction unmatched. The CDR3 loop spans 14 amino acids.

This chain joins TRBV5-1 and TRBJ2-1; TRBD2 aligns across 13 bases. J gave up 4 bases and V 5 bases, and 6 bases lay outside the gene matches. Germline assignment: CDR1 SGHRS and CDR2 YFSETQ. This CDR3 spans 16 amino acids. As DNA, the CDR3 is TGCGCCAGCAGTTCAGGACTAGCGGGGGTTTACAATGAGCAGTTCTTC. Residues: CASSSGLAGVYNEQFF.

The J gene is TRBJ2-1, the V gene TRBV7-3; 7 positions match TRBD2. This CDR3 is 14 amino acids long. The germline CDR1 and CDR2 sequences are SGHTA and FQGTGA. With 2 bases clipped from V and 8 bases from J, the junction kept 6 bases outside the gene matches. CDR3 in amino acids: CASSLGGSMDEQFF. CDR3 nucleotides: TGTGCCAGCAGCTTAGGCGGGAGTATGGATGAGCAGTTCTTC.

This chain links TRBV29-1 with TRBJ1-3; no firm D call. This CDR3 is built from 10 residues. CDR1 is SQVTM, CDR2 ANQGSEA, per germline. V was cut by 1 base and J by 8 bases, with 3 bases left in between. The CDR3 DNA is TGCAGCGTTGAAGCGGACACCATATATTTT. Translated: CSVEADTIYF.

The chain uses TRBV7-6 and TRBJ2-7; TRBD2 aligns across 10 bases. Germline CDR1 SGHVS, CDR2 FNYEAQ. V was clipped by 0 bases and J by 5 bases; unmatched bases: 10. CDR3 length: 17 residues. CDR3 nucleotide sequence: TGTGCCAGCAGCTTAGCTCCCCGCAGCGGGAGGGCCCACGAGCAGTACTTC. Protein sequence: CASSLAPRSGRAHEQYF.

The V gene is TRBV27, the J gene TRBJ1-2; 9 bases align to TRBD1. In germline, CDR1 is MNHEY, CDR2 SMNVEV (reference sequence). This CDR3 has 15 amino acids. After removal of 5 bases from V and 3 bases from J, the junction contained 7 bases not matched to a gene. The CDR3 sequence is CASSPGQGIDYGYTF. The CDR3 nucleotides are TGTGCCAGCAGTCCGGGACAGGGTATTGACTATGGCTACACCTTC.

The chain employs TRBV6-5 and TRBJ2-5; 10 nucleotides line up with TRBD1. CDR1 is MNHEY, CDR2 SVGAGI, per germline. Losses at the gene ends were 6 bases for V and 5 bases for J; bases not matched to a gene: 9. The CDR3 is made up of 15 amino acids. CDR3 protein: CASSHGQGDVETQYF. CDR3 sequence (DNA): TGTGCCAGCAGCCACGGACAGGGGGATGTGGAGACCCAGTACTTC.

This clone was counted a few times. The V and J genes are TRBV6-5 and TRBJ1-5, with D possibly matching TRBD1 (6 bases). The CDR3 sequence is 13 residues long. Looked up from germline, CDR1 is MNHEY and CDR2 is SVGAGI. V was pared by 6 bases and J by 6 bases, with 12 bases between. CDR3 DNA: TGTGCCAGCAGGGGAACAGGGTTTCAGCCCCAGCATTTT. It translates to CASRGTGFQPQHF.

The chain joins TRBV7-2 to TRBJ2-5, with 7 bases matching TRBD2. From germline, CDR1 is SGHTA and CDR2 FQGNSA. The CDR3 sequence is 14 residues long. After removal of 5 bases from V and 3 bases from J, the junction contained 6 bases not matched to a gene. CDR3 region: CASSRRGGEETQYF. CDR3 nucleotides: TGTGCCAGCAGCCGCCGGGGAGGGGAAGAGACCCAGTACTTC.

The V gene is TRBV6-8, the J gene TRBJ2-1, with TRBD1 matching over 10 bases. The CDR3 extends over 15 amino acids. V lost 7 bases, J lost 9 bases, and 12 bases stayed unmatched. Germline CDR1 MNHGY, CDR2 SAAAGT. The DNA for the CDR3 is TGTGCCAGCACGAGGGACAGGGGAAATAGTGGTGAGCAGTTCTTC. Protein sequence: CASTRDRGNSGEQFF.